Listed below are T cell receptor beta chains from one sample, sequenced in a study of cytomegalovirus exposure and HLA in healthy donors. Assay used: immunoSEQ multiplex PCR; TCRdb lists only in-frame clones, some missing. The table has roughly 140,000 clones, less than 10% seen once. Sequencing used PBMCs. All receptors derive from a male donor in good health and CMV-seronegative. CDR3s include the opening cysteine and the closing phenylalanine or tryptophan. D genes are given only for firm matches. A clone size is listed for some rows: how often the clone was seen (once, few, many), or a class if it is expanded.

TRBV21-1	.	.	TRBJ1-5	CASSNGRGSSNQPQHF	TGTGCCAGCAGCAATGGCAGGGGATCTAGCAATCAGCCCCAGCATTTT
TRBV6-5	TRBD1	.	TRBJ2-7	CASRSAGTGSYEQYF	TGTGCCAGCAGATCGGCAGGGACAGGGTCCTACGAGCAGTACTTC
TRBV6-5	.	.	TRBJ1-1	CASSYSREALNTEAFF	TGTGCCAGCAGTTACTCCAGGGAGGCATTGAACACTGAAGCTTTCTTT
TRBV11-3	TRBD1	.	TRBJ2-5	CASSPGQGAKVAQETQYF	TGTGCCAGCAGCCCCGGACAGGGGGCTAAAGTAGCCCAAGAGACCCAGTACTTC
TRBV28	TRBD1	.	TRBJ2-7	CASSPLVVWQGVTYEQYF	TGTGCCAGCAGCCCCCTCGTTGTGTGGCAGGGGGTTACCTACGAGCAGTACTTC
TRBV27	.	few	TRBJ2-2	CASCLGPGIQGELFF	TGTGCCAGCTGTCTCGGACCGGGGATTCAAGGGGAGCTGTTTTTT
TRBV4-1	TRBD2	.	TRBJ2-7	CASSQEWRESYEQYF	TGCGCCAGCAGCCAAGAGTGGCGGGAGAGCTACGAGCAGTACTTC
TRBV4-3	.	.	TRBJ1-1	CASSQERGTEAFF	TGCGCCAGCAGCCAAGAGCGGGGGACTGAAGCTTTCTTT
TRBV5-5	TRBD2	.	TRBJ2-7	CASSRGDEQYF	TGTGCCAGCAGCCGGGGGGACGAGCAGTACTTC
TRBV4-1	TRBD2	.	TRBJ2-1	CASRRRAQREITYNEQFF	TGCGCCAGTAGAAGGCGGGCGCAGCGGGAGATAACCTACAATGAGCAGTTCTTC
TRBV15	.	few	TRBJ1-3	CATSVDYSGNTIYF	TGTGCCACCAGCGTAGACTACTCTGGAAACACCATATATTTT
TRBV18	.	few	TRBJ1-1	CASSPYVDTEAFF	TGTGCCAGCTCACCCTACGTGGACACTGAAGCTTTCTTT
TRBV2	TRBD1	.	TRBJ2-1	CASSRTGFGNEQFF	TGTGCCAGCAGCAGGACAGGGTTCGGGAATGAGCAGTTCTTC
TRBV12-5	.	.	TRBJ1-2	CASAIGTNYGYTF	TGTGCTAGTGCAATAGGGACAAACTATGGCTACACCTTC
TRBV6-5	.	.	TRBJ1-5	CASSYSTQQQPQHF	TGTGCCAGCAGTTACTCGACTCAGCAACAGCCCCAGCATTTT
TRBV9	.	.	TRBJ2-3	CASSVRTGGDTQYF	TGTGCCAGCAGCGTCAGGACAGGAGGGGATACGCAGTATTTT
TRBV6-1	TRBD1	.	TRBJ1-2	CASTEGGEDYGYPF	TGTGCCAGCACTGAAGGGGGCGAGGACTATGGCTACCCCTTC
TRBV28	.	.	TRBJ1-2	CASSSQGKGGYTF	TGTGCCAGCAGTTCGCAGGGAAAGGGTGGCTACACCTTC
TRBV15	TRBD1	few	TRBJ1-5	CATSRAPGQGSNQPQHF	TGTGCCACCAGCAGAGCCCCCGGACAGGGGAGCAATCAGCCCCAGCATTTT
TRBV9	.	.	TRBJ1-2	CASTPGGDYGYTF	TGTGCCAGCACCCCCGGGGGGGACTATGGCTACACCTTC
TRBV5-1	.	.	TRBJ2-2	CASSSHYEDRQNTGELFF	TGCGCCAGCAGCTCCCACTACGAGGACAGACAGAACACCGGGGAGCTGTTTTTT
TRBV7-8	.	.	TRBJ1-2	CASSPRDRNYGYTF	TGTGCCAGCAGCCCCCGTGATAGAAACTATGGCTACACCTTC
TRBV30	.	.	TRBJ2-7	CAWSPVAVHEQYF	TGTGCCTGGTCCCCCGTAGCGGTCCACGAGCAGTACTTC
TRBV7-2	TRBD1	.	TRBJ1-4	CASKMDRVDEKLFF	TGTGCCAGCAAAATGGACAGGGTTGATGAAAAACTGTTTTTT
TRBV4-3	.	.	TRBJ1-1	CASSQDRAGLEAFF	TGCGCCAGCAGCCAAGACCGAGCCGGACTTGAAGCTTTCTTT
TRBV7-2	.	few	TRBJ1-2	CASYVGGPNYGYTF	TGTGCCAGCTATGTCGGGGGGCCTAACTATGGCTACACCTTC
TRBV28	TRBD2	few	TRBJ2-5	CASTTVLIAGGGETQYF	TGTGCCAGCACCACCGTACTAATAGCGGGGGGCGGGGAGACCCAGTACTTC
TRBV11-2	.	.	TRBJ1-2	CASSITGTVDGYTF	TGTGCCAGCAGCATCACAGGGACCGTCGATGGCTACACCTTC
TRBV7-2	TRBD1	.	TRBJ1-1	CASSQARGTGAGGTEAFF	TGTGCCAGCAGCCAGGCCCGCGGGACAGGGGCCGGGGGCACTGAAGCTTTCTTT
TRBV4-3	.	.	TRBJ1-4	CASSRTGRDSNEKLFF	TGCGCCAGCAGCCGAACCGGCAGAGACTCTAATGAAAAACTGTTTTTT
TRBV25-1	TRBD1	few	TRBJ1-1	CASSGSPLTGGMNTEAFF	TGTGCCAGCAGTGGCTCCCCCCTGACAGGGGGTATGAACACTGAAGCTTTCTTT
TRBV18	TRBD1	.	TRBJ2-7	CASSPVGGQGVHEQYF	TGTGCCAGCTCACCAGTCGGAGGACAGGGGGTGCACGAGCAGTACTTC
TRBV6-5	.	.	TRBJ1-1	CASSYSGRKAFF	TGTGCCAGCAGTTACTCGGGCAGGAAAGCTTTCTTT
TRBV15	.	.	TRBJ1-2	CATSRVRGNYGYTF	TGTGCCACCAGCAGAGTTAGGGGGAACTATGGCTACACCTTC
TRBV10-2	.	few	TRBJ1-1	CASSDRPYTEAFF	TGCGCCAGCAGTGACAGGCCTTACACTGAAGCTTTCTTT
TRBV27	.	.	TRBJ2-7	CASALTGSYEQYF	TGTGCCAGCGCGCTAACAGGCTCCTACGAGCAGTACTTC
TRBV5-1	.	.	TRBJ2-1	CASSLGQEYNEQFF	TGCGCCAGCAGCTTGGGACAAGAATACAATGAGCAGTTCTTC
TRBV9	.	few	TRBJ1-4	CASSVAGDNEKLFF	TGTGCCAGCAGCGTAGCGGGGGATAATGAAAAACTGTTTTTT
TRBV4-2	TRBD1	.	TRBJ1-1	CASSPGQGPNTEAFF	TGTGCCAGCAGCCCTGGACAGGGGCCCAACACTGAAGCTTTCTTT
TRBV4-1	.	few	TRBJ1-5	CASSQDLARNQPQHF	TGCGCCAGCAGCCAAGATCTGGCGAGGAATCAGCCCCAGCATTTT
TRBV25-1	.	.	TRBJ1-1	CASSEWGGTDTEAFF	TGTGCCAGCAGTGAATGGGGGGGAACCGACACTGAAGCTTTCTTT
TRBV6-6	.	few	TRBJ1-4	CASSYRGLRLFF	TGTGCCAGCAGTTACAGGGGGTTGAGACTGTTTTTT
TRBV7-9	.	.	TRBJ2-1	CASSLGTRPNEQFF	TGTGCCAGCAGCTTAGGGACTCGCCCCAATGAGCAGTTCTTC
TRBV7-8	.	few	TRBJ2-5	CASSLEWGGRETQYF	TGTGCCAGCAGCTTAGAGTGGGGGGGCCGGGAGACCCAGTACTTC
TRBV30	.	few	TRBJ2-7	CAWSGGVEQYF	TGTGCCTGGAGTGGGGGAGTCGAGCAGTACTTC
TRBV19	TRBD1	.	TRBJ2-2	CASSPPGQGRELFF	TGTGCCAGTAGTCCCCCGGGACAGGGAAGGGAGCTGTTTTTT
TRBV7-9	.	few	TRBJ2-6	CASSARQEGSNVLTF	TGTGCCAGCAGCGCCAGACAGGAAGGATCCAACGTCCTGACTTTC
TRBV5-1	TRBD2	few	TRBJ2-7	CASSLFGLAGEGEQYF	TGCGCCAGCAGCCTTTTCGGACTAGCGGGAGAGGGCGAGCAGTACTTC
TRBV2	.	.	TRBJ2-5	CASSLSEYQETQYF	TGTGCCAGCAGCCTCTCTGAGTACCAAGAGACCCAGTACTTC
TRBV7-9	.	few	TRBJ2-5	CASSLVDSGMGGQYF	TGTGCCAGCAGCTTAGTAGACAGTGGGATGGGGGGCCAGTACTTC
TRBV5-5	TRBD1	.	TRBJ1-1	CASSGTENTEAFF	TGTGCCAGCAGTGGGACAGAGAACACTGAAGCTTTCTTT
TRBV28	TRBD2	few	TRBJ2-5	CASSLVGTSGTETQYF	TGTGCCAGCAGTTTAGTCGGGACTAGCGGGACGGAGACCCAGTACTTC
TRBV6-5	.	.	TRBJ2-1	CASSFKVRSSYNEQFF	TGTGCCAGCAGTTTCAAAGTGCGGTCCTCCTACAATGAGCAGTTCTTC
TRBV27	TRBD2	few	TRBJ2-1	CASSPWTSTDEQFF	TGTGCCAGCAGTCCTTGGACTAGCACCGATGAGCAGTTCTTC
TRBV4-2	TRBD2	few	TRBJ2-1	CASSQDGTSGAYNEQFF	TGTGCCAGCAGCCAAGATGGCACTAGCGGAGCCTACAATGAGCAGTTCTTC
TRBV10-3	TRBD1	.	TRBJ1-2	CAISEQGGFYGYTF	TGTGCCATCAGTGAACAGGGGGGGTTCTATGGCTACACCTTC
TRBV2	.	few	TRBJ2-2	CASSEANSGELFF	TGTGCCAGCAGTGAAGCCAATTCCGGGGAGCTGTTTTTT
TRBV28	TRBD1	few	TRBJ1-1	CASSFLDRGNTEAFF	TGTGCCAGCAGTTTTTTGGACAGGGGGAATACTGAAGCTTTCTTT
TRBV9	.	few	TRBJ2-3	CASSVGGGGTDTQYF	TGTGCCAGCAGCGTAGGAGGGGGAGGCACAGATACGCAGTATTTT
TRBV7-9	TRBD2	few	TRBJ2-3	CASSSAGTSFIDTQYF	TGTGCCAGCAGCTCAGCCGGGACTAGCTTTATAGATACGCAGTATTTT